This T cell receptor (beta chain) is drawn from a study of regulatory T cells. Looked up from germline, CDR1 is MNHNS and CDR2 is SASEGT. The CDR3 sequence is 16 residues long. V was clipped by 2 bases and J by 4 bases, with 14 bases between them. For this clone: Its matching antigen is unknown.

The PCR used 52 TRBV and 13 TRBJ primers. Some clones are missing from TCRdb's copy, which holds only in-frame ones; the method was immunoSEQ multiplex PCR. The sample records roughly 3,200 clones, around 95% being singletons. Study-level results: Compared with autologous conventional CD4+ cells and control regulatory cells, CD3G-deficient regulatory T cells showed reduced diversity. Skewed V and J usage and few unique V-J pairs marked patient repertoires, most in Tregs.

The chain is built from TRBV6-1 and TRBJ1-4, with D tentatively TRBD1 (5 bases). What was sequenced was CD4+ Tregs sorted from blood. This TCR came from a person aged 18-29 years with CD3G deficiency. Written as DNA, the CDR3 is TGTGCCAGCAGTGAATATAGGGGATCACTTAATGAAAAACTGTTTTTT. Protein: CASSEYRGSLNEKLFF.